This T cell receptor beta chain was profiled in a study of CD4 T cells in relation to SARS-CoV-2 and coronaviruses. This clone has more than one count but fewer than ten. Its target is not known. Here immunoSEQ multiplex PCR was the method, and the copy in TCRdb shows in-frame clones only, minus some. The sample consists of 20,000 to 25,000 clones, less than 70% of them appearing once. V shed 5 bases, J shed 3 bases, and the junction held 10 bases outside the gene matches. CDR3 length: 16 residues. In germline, CDR1 is MNHEY, CDR2 SVGEGT. CD4+ T cells from unexposed donors were obtained before the COVID-19 pandemic (2011-2018). The cells were cultured for 10 days before CD4+ T cells were isolated.

The chain is built from TRBV6-2 or TRBV6-3 and TRBJ1-5, with TRBD1 matching over 7 bases. The receptor was derived from a human donor in good health. The sample taken for sequencing was CD4+ T cells from PBMCs, cultured in vitro. CDR3 sequence reads: CASSKTGSLYNQPQHF. As DNA, the CDR3 is TGTGCCAGCAGTAAGACAGGGAGCCTGTACAATCAGCCCCAGCATTTT.